The entry that follows covers one T cell receptor beta chain sequence. Its specificity is not known. The data were obtained in a study of T-cell memory formation after mild COVID-19. As for the study in general: Each donor largely had its own TCR clusters. Study observations and caveats: Clones shrinking from day 15 to 85 showed even CD4/CD8 mixes; later expanders tilted CD4+. Among CD4+ contracting clones, most were CM and EM, and CD8+ ones EMRA.

TCRdb re-called the 5' RACE reads with MiXCR, one entry per CDR3 protein. Here the sample spans around 220,000 distinct CDR3 sequences, roughly 17% being singletons. Germline lookup yields CDR1 MNHNS and CDR2 SASEGT. The V gene lost 4 bases and the J gene lost 7 bases, with 8 bases spanning the gap. The CDR3 spans 12 residues. Sequenced material: PBMCs or a T cell subset sorted from them (not recorded which). The clonotype originates from a man aged 18 to 29 who had mild COVID-19 (a few samples of this study predate the infection). Cell type and time point are not known. V and J are TRBV6-1 and TRBJ2-1; D not certain. CDR3 bases: TGTGCCAGCAGTGGTAGTATGAATGAGCAGTTCTTC. It encodes CASSGSMNEQFF.